These 19 T cell receptor beta chains were sequenced from one sample in a study of T cell responses to AZD1222 COVID-19 vaccine. Produced via immunoSEQ multiplex PCR; TCRdb's table is partial and in-frame only. The table includes 120,000 to 150,000 clones, 70% to 90% detected once. The sequenced sample was peripheral blood, obtained 28 days after the second AZD1222 dose. These receptors all stem from an adult who received the AZD1222 COVID-19 vaccine.

The chain has TRBV5-1 and TRBJ2-7; D is ambiguous. In germline, CDR1 is SGHRS, CDR2 YFSETQ. Trimming took 1 base from V and 2 from J, leaving 7 bases between them. This CDR3 comprises 13 residues. The chain's CDR3 is CASSLSLTYEQYF. The CDR3 coding sequence is TGCGCCAGCAGCTTGTCCCTCACCTACGAGCAGTACTTC.

In nucleotides, the CDR3 is TGTGCCAGCTCACCTCGACAGAGACCTATGAACACTGAAGCTTTCTTT. It encodes CASSPRQRPMNTEAFF. This rearrangement joins TRBV18 to TRBJ1-1; TRBD1 might be the D (5 bases). The CDR3 covers 16 residues. Per the germline V gene, CDR1 is KGHSH and CDR2 is LQKENI. V lost 3 bases and J lost 0, with 14 bases in between. The variable domain in full, with the rest retrieved from reference TRBV18 and TRBJ1-1, is NAGVMQNPRHLVRRRGQEARLRCSPMKGHSHVYWYRQLPEEGLKFMVYLQKENIIDESGMPKERFSAEFPKEGPSILRIQQVVRGDSAAYFCASSPRQRPMNTEAFFGQGTRLTVV.

This chain joins TRBV2 and TRBJ1-2; D is undetermined. Germline CDR1 and CDR2: SNHLY and FYNNEI. This CDR3 is built from 11 residues. Trimming stripped 6 bases from V and 6 bases from J, with 8 bases between. The CDR3 sequence: CASRVGDGYTF. The CDR3 coding sequence is TGTGCCAGCAGGGTAGGAGATGGCTACACCTTC. Supplemented by reference TRBV2 and TRBJ1-2, the full variable domain reads EPEVTQTPSHQVTQMGQEVILRCVPISNHLYFYWYRQILGQKVEFLVSFYNNEISEKSEIFDDQFSVERPDGSNFTLKIRSTKLEDSAMYFCASRVGDGYTFGSGTRLTVV.

This chain connects TRBV5-1 to TRBJ2-1, with 13 bases identical to TRBD2. This CDR3 region has 18 residues. Germline V gives CDR1 SGHRS, CDR2 YFSETQ. Trimming removed 3 bases from V and 4 bases from J; junction bases left unmatched: 10. The CDR3, as DNA: TGCGCCAGCAGCTACCTGGGACTAGCGGGGACAGGTTACAATGAGCAGTTCTTC. Amino acid sequence: CASSYLGLAGTGYNEQFF.

This chain joins TRBV5-4 and TRBJ2-1, with 9 bases matching TRBD2. Germline CDR1 reads SGHNT; CDR2 reads YYREEE (reference sequence). J gave up 3 bases and V 3 bases, and 7 bases lay outside the gene matches. This CDR3 contains 16 residues. The CDR3 protein is CASSYSTSGFYNEQFF. For the CDR3, the DNA is TGTGCCAGCAGCTATTCGACTAGCGGTTTCTACAATGAGCAGTTCTTC.

The rearrangement joins TRBV3-1 (or the pseudogene TRBV3-2) to TRBJ2-7, with D uncertain. The CDR3 has 11 residues. Trimming shortened V by 4 bases and J by 6 bases, and 7 bases separated the two germline ends. Germline CDR1 LGHDT, CDR2 YNNKEL (reference sequence). The CDR3 reads CASSRLGEQYF. CDR3 DNA: TGTGCCAGCAGCCGATTAGGCGAGCAGTACTTC.

The V gene is TRBV13, the J gene TRBJ2-7; the match to TRBD2 covers 9 bases. V lost 5 bases and J lost 3; bases outside the gene matches: 11. The germline gives CDR1 PRHDT, CDR2 FYEKMQ (reference sequence). The CDR3 is made up of 16 amino acids. The CDR3 loop reads CASSKARSGGYYEQYF. CDR3 DNA sequence: TGTGCCAGCAGCAAAGCCCGGAGCGGGGGGTACTACGAGCAGTACTTC.

This clone occurred once. The V and J genes are TRBV4-1 and TRBJ2-5; D is ambiguous. The V end lost 3 bases, the J end lost 0 bases, and 20 bases lay between the germline ends. Germline loops: CDR1 MGHRA, CDR2 YSYEKL. This CDR3 region has 18 residues. CDR3 loop: CASSHPVKGVSNQETQYF. CDR3 nucleotide sequence: TGCGCCAGCAGCCACCCCGTGAAAGGAGTCTCCAACCAAGAGACCCAGTACTTC.

This sequence joins TRBV16 and TRBJ1-5; D is perhaps TRBD1 (6 bases). The CDR3 is 14 amino acids. Per germline, CDR1 KGHSY and CDR2 FQNENV. V was cut by 2 bases and J by 2 bases, with 7 bases left in between. CDR3 DNA: TGTGCCAGCAGCCAAGGGGGCGGCAATCAGCCCCAGCATTTT. It translates to CASSQGGGNQPQHF.

This rearrangement joins TRBV27 to TRBJ2-1; 8 nucleotides align to TRBD1. Germline CDR1 is MNHEY and CDR2 is SMNVEV (reference sequence). CDR3 size: 17 residues. J gave up 5 bases and V 5 bases, and 14 bases lay outside the gene matches. CDR3 protein: CASSPRDRWQGDNEQFF. The DNA of the CDR3 is TGTGCCAGCAGTCCCCGGGACAGGTGGCAAGGTGACAATGAGCAGTTCTTC.

The J gene is TRBJ2-3, the V gene TRBV9; 7 positions match TRBD2. The CDR3 sequence is 15 residues long. Trimming at V came to 4 bases and at J to 7 bases, leaving 12 bases not matched to a gene. Germline CDR1 reads SGDLS; CDR2 reads YYNGEE. The CDR3 here is CASSLWGGGTNTQYF. CDR3 DNA: TGTGCCAGCAGCTTGTGGGGCGGGGGTACGAATACGCAGTATTTT.

The chain links TRBV3-1 (or the pseudogene TRBV3-2) to TRBJ1-1; TRBD1 matches at 7 bases. CDR3 length: 12 residues. CDR1 is LGHDT, CDR2 YNNKEL, per germline (reference sequence). With V trimmed by 4 bases and J by 11 bases, 7 bases remained unmatched. The CDR3 protein is CASSPQQGWAFF. The CDR3 nucleotides are TGTGCCAGCAGCCCTCAACAGGGGTGGGCTTTCTTT.

V gene TRBV6-6 combines with J gene TRBJ1-5, with TRBD1 matching over 11 bases. Germline-derived CDR1 and CDR2 are MNHNY and SVGAGI (reference sequence). The junction had 2 bases not matched to a gene; V was cut back by 11 bases and J by 2 bases. CDR3 size: 13 residues. CDR3 amino acids: CAGTGGRNQPQHF. As DNA, the CDR3 is TGTGCCGGGACAGGGGGACGCAATCAGCCCCAGCATTTT.

This chain connects TRBV30 to TRBJ2-5; D may be TRBD2 (5 bases). CDR3 size: 12 residues. In germline, CDR1 is GTSNPN, CDR2 SVGIG (reference sequence). V was clipped by 3 bases and J by 7 bases, with 12 bases between them. In nucleotides, the CDR3 is TGTGCCTGGAGCTTAGGACGGGGGACCCAGTACTTC. Residues: CAWSLGRGTQYF.

Worth noting for this clone: Germline is not matched at one junction end, which may reflect a read error. The V and J genes are TRBV7-7 and TRBJ2-1, with TRBD2 matching 9 bases. This CDR3 region has 16 residues. Germline V gives CDR1 SSHAT, CDR2 FNYEAQ (reference sequence). The CDR3 loop is CASSQRGVSGSDEQFF. The DNA of the CDR3 is TGTGCTAGCAGCCAAAGGGGTGTTAGCGGGAGCGATGAGCAGTTCTTC.

The V call is TRBV4-1, the J call TRBJ2-5, with 10 bases fitting TRBD2. The germline CDR1 and CDR2 sequences are MGHRA and YSYEKL. There are 18 residues in the CDR3. J gave up 7 bases and V 0 bases, and 14 bases lay outside the gene matches. The CDR3 coding sequence is TGCGCCAGCAGCCAAGAAGCCCCCTTAGCGGGGGGCCATGGGACCCAGTACTTC. It codes for CASSQEAPLAGGHGTQYF.

The chain couples TRBV15 to TRBJ2-1; 9 bases map to TRBD2. The germline V gene has CDR1 LNHNV and CDR2 YYDKDF (reference sequence). This CDR3 comprises 15 residues. The J segment lost 5 bases and the V segment lost 1 base, leaving 3 bases of the junction unmatched. The CDR3: CATSRVTSGNNEQFF. In nucleotides, the CDR3 is TGTGCCACCAGCAGAGTGACTAGCGGTAACAATGAGCAGTTCTTC.

Written as DNA, the CDR3 is TGTGCCAGCAGCTTGGAGGTTTCTGGAAACACCATATATTTT. Amino acids: CASSLEVSGNTIYF. This sequence joins TRBV5-4 and TRBJ1-3; D is undetermined. CDR1 is SGHNT and CDR2 is YYREEE in the germline V gene (reference sequence). The CDR3 totals 14 residues. Trimming left V 0 bases short and J 1 base short, with 5 bases between.

This chain uses TRBV7-9 with TRBJ2-7; 7 bases are shared with TRBD1. The V segment lost 5 bases and the J segment 2 bases; nucleotides outside the gene matches: 9. CDR3 length equals 15 residues. The germline CDR1 and CDR2 sequences are SEHNR and FQNEAQ (reference sequence). CDR3 coding DNA: TGTGCCAGCAGCCCCTGGGGGCAGGGGGCCTACGAGCAGTACTTC. Translating it yields CASSPWGQGAYEQYF.